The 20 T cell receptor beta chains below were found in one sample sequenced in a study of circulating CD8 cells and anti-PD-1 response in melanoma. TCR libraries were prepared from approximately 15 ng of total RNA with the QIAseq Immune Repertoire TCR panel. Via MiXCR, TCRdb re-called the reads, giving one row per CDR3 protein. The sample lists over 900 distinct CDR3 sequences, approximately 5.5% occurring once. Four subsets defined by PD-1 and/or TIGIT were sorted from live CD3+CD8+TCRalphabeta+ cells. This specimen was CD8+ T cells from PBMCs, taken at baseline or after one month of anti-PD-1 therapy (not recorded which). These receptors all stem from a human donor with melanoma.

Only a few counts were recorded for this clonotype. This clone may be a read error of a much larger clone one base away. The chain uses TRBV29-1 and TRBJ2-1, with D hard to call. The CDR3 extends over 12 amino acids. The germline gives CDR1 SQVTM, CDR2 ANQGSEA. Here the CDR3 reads CSVEVSYDEQFF. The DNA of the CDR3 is TGCAGCGTTGAGGTATCCTACGATGAGCAGTTCTTC.

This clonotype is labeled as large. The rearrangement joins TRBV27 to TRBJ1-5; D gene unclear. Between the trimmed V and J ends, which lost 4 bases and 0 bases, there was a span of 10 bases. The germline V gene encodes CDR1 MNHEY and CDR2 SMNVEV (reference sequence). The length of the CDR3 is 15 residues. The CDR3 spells CASSSPYRSNQPQHF. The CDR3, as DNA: TGTGCCAGCAGTTCCCCTTACCGTAGCAATCAGCCCCAGCATTTT.

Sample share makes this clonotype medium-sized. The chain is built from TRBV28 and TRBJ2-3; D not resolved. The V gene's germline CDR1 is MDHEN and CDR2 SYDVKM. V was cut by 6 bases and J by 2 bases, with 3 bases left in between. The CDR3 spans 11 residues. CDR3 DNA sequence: TGTGCCAGCAGGGTCACAGATACGCAGTATTTT. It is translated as CASRVTDTQYF.

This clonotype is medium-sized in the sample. CDR3 sequence (DNA): TGTGCCAGCAGTTCGAGCGGGGGGGCCCAAGAGACCCAGTACTTC. This translates into CASSSSGGAQETQYF. J is TRBJ2-5 and V is TRBV6-5; 10 positions agree with TRBD2. J lost 1 base, V lost 4 bases, and 3 bases had no gene match. CDR3 length: 15 residues. Per germline, CDR1 MNHEY and CDR2 SVGAGI.

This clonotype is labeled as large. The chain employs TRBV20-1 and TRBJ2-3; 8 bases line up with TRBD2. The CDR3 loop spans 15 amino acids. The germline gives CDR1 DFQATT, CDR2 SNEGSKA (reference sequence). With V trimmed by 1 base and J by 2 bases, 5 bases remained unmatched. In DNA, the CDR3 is TGCAGTGCTAGAGCTCCTAGCGGGCTCACAGATACGCAGTATTTT. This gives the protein CSARAPSGLTDTQYF.

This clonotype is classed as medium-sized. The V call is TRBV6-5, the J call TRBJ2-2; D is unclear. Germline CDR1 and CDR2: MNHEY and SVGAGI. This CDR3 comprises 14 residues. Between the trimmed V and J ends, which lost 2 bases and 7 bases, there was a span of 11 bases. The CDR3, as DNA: TGTGCCAGCAGTTACGATCTAACCGGCGGGGAGCTGTTTTTT. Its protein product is CASSYDLTGGELFF.

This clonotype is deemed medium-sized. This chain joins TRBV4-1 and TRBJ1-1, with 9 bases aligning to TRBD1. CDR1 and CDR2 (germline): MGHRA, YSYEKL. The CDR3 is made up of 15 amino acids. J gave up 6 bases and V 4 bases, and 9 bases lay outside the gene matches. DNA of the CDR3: TGCGCCAGCAGCCTCTTTATCGGACAGGGGTCTGAAGCTTTCTTT. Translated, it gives CASSLFIGQGSEAFF.

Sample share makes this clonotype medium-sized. In DNA, the CDR3 is TGCAGCGTTGCCGGGACTAGCGGGGGTGGGGAGACCCAGTACTTC. Residues: CSVAGTSGGGETQYF. The chain joins TRBV29-1 to TRBJ2-5, with 14 bases identical to TRBD2. Trimming at V came to 4 bases and at J to 5 bases, leaving 6 bases not matched to a gene. The length of the CDR3 is 15 residues. Germline assignment: CDR1 SQVTM and CDR2 ANQGSEA.

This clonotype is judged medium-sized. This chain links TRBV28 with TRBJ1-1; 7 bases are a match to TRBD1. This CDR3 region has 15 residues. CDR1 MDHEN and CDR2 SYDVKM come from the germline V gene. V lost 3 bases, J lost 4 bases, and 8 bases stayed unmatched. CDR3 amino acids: CASSFRPGGSTEAFF. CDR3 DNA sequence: TGTGCCAGCAGTTTTCGGCCAGGGGGGAGCACTGAAGCTTTCTTT.

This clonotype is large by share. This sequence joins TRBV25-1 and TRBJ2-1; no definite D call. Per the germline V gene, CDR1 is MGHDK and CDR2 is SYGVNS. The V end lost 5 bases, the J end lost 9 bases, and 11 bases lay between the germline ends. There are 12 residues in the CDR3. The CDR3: CASSPGRVEQFF. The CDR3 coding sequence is TGTGCCAGCAGTCCCGGCCGTGTTGAGCAGTTCTTC.

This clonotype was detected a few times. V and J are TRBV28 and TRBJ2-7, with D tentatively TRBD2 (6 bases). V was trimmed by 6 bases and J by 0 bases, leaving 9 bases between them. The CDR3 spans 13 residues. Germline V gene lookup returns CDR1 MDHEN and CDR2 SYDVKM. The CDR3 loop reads CASRSTSSYEQYF. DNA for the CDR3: TGTGCCAGCAGGTCGACTAGCTCCTACGAGCAGTACTTC.

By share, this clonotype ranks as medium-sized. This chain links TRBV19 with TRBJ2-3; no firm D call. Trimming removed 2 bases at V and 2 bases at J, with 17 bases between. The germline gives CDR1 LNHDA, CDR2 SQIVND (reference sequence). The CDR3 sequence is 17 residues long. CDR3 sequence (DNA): TGTGCCAGTAGTATAAGCCGAGACCGAGAACTCACAGATACGCAGTATTTT. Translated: CASSISRDRELTDTQYF.

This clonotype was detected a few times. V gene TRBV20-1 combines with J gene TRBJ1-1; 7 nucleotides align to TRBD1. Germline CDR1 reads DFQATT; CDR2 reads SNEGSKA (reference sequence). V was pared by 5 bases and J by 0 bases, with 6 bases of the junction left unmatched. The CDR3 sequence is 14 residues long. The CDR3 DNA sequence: TGCAGTGCTGGACCGACAGGGATGAACACTGAAGCTTTCTTT. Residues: CSAGPTGMNTEAFF.

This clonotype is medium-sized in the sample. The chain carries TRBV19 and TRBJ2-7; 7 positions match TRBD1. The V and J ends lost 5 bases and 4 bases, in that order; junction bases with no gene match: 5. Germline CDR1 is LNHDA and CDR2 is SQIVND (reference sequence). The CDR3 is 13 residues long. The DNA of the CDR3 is TGTGCCAGTAGTCCGGGACAGTGGTACGAGCAGTACTTC. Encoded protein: CASSPGQWYEQYF.

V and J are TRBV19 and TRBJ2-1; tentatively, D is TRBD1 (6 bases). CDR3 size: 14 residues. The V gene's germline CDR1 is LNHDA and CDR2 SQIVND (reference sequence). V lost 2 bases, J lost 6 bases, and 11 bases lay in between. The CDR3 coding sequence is TGTGCCAGTAGTATATGGGACACGGGCAATGAGCAGTTCTTC. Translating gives CASSIWDTGNEQFF. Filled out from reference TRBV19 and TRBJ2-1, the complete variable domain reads DGGITQSPKYLFRKEGQNVTLSCEQNLNHDAMYWYRQDPGQGLRLIYYSQIVNDFQKGDIAEGYSVSREKKESFPLTVTSAQKNPTAFYLCASSIWDTGNEQFFGPGTRLTVL.

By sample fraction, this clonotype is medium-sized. The CDR3 DNA reads as TGTGCCAGTAGTTCGGGACAGGGCAATGAGCAGTTCTTC. As protein: CASSSGQGNEQFF. The gene calls are TRBV19 and TRBJ2-1; 9 bases are a match to TRBD1. Germline V gene data show CDR1 as LNHDA and CDR2 as SQIVND (reference sequence). This CDR3 contains 13 residues. V lost 5 bases and J lost 6; bases outside the gene matches: 2.

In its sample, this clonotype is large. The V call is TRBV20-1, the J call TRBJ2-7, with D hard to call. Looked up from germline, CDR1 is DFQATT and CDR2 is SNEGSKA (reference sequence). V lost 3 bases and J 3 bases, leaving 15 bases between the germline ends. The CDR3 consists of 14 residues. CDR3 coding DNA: TGCAGTGCTAGCGGACGGGTATGGTACTACGAGCAGTACTTC. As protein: CSASGRVWYYEQYF.

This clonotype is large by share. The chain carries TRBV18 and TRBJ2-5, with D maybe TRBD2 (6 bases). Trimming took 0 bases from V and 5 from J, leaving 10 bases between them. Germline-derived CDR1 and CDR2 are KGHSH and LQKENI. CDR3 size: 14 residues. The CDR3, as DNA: TGTGCCAGCTCACCACCGGGGGGAGAGGAGACCCAGTACTTC. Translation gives CASSPPGGEETQYF.

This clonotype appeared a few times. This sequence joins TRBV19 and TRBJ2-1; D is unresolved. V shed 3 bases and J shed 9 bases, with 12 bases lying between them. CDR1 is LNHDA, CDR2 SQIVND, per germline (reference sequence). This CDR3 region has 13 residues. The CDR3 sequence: CASSMTTWGEQFF. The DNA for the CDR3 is TGTGCCAGTAGTATGACCACTTGGGGTGAGCAGTTCTTC.

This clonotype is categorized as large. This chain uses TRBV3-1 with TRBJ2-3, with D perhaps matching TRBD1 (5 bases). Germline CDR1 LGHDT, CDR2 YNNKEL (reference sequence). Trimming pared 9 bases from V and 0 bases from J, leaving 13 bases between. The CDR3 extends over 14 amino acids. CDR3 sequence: CASTLGQSTDTQYF. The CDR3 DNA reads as TGTGCCAGTACGTTGGGGCAGAGCACAGATACGCAGTATTTT.